The 12 T cell receptor beta chains below all came from one sample that was sequenced in a study of neurological immune-mediated disorders (dated by TCRdb to between 2018 and 2021). The time point label here, explained by the study, means: longitudinal time-point 3. Library preparation used 5' RACE. The run used an Illumina HiSeq 2500. TCRdb handled the public reads itself, with Q25 trimming in fastp and clone calling in MiXCR, and kept productive beta chains. A single entry per CDR3 protein holds the most common genes and DNA from its merged rows. This sample holds fewer than 85,000 distinct CDR3 sequences; 4.3% were observed only once. Together, the top ten hold more than 5% of the sample. The specimen sequenced was PBMCs. The origin of the receptors is a woman aged 55-69 years with multiple sclerosis.

This rearrangement joins TRBV20-1 to TRBJ2-7; D may correspond to TRBD1 or TRBD2 (5 bases each). V was pared by 6 bases and J by 3 bases, with 12 bases between. The CDR3 length is 12 residues. Germline V gives CDR1 DFQATT, CDR2 SNEGSKA (reference sequence). CDR3 sequence (DNA): TGCAGTGCGGACGGGACCGACTACGAGCAGTACTTC. This sequence encodes CSADGTDYEQYF.

This clonotype was seen repeatedly, ten times or more. J is TRBJ1-5 and V is TRBV6-5; D uncertain. This CDR3 spans 18 amino acids. Germline loops: CDR1 MNHEY, CDR2 SVGAGI. V lost 0 bases, J lost 6 bases, and 21 bases lay in between. Here the CDR3 reads CASSYSIPGSSTSQPQHF. The CDR3 DNA sequence: TGTGCCAGCAGTTACTCGATCCCGGGATCCTCGACGAGTCAGCCCCAGCATTTT.

In its sample, this clonotype was seen many times. This rearrangement joins TRBV20-1 to TRBJ2-5; maybe TRBD2 (5 bases). V gave up 2 bases and J gave up 5 bases, with 6 bases separating them. The CDR3 contains 11 residues. The germline V gene has CDR1 DFQATT and CDR2 SNEGSKA (reference sequence). This CDR3 is CSARSGETQYF. DNA for the CDR3: TGCAGTGCTAGATCGGGGGAGACCCAGTACTTC.

A note on this clonotype: A clone one base away is much larger, so this may be a read error. The genes are TRBV20-1 and TRBJ2-1; D is possibly TRBD1 (6 bases). Germline CDR1 DFQATT, CDR2 SNEGSKA (reference sequence). The length of the CDR3 is 15 residues. The CDR3 nucleotides read TGCAGTTCTAGGATGGGGCAGGGGTGGTACAATGAGCAGTTCTTC. This gives the protein CSSRMGQGWYNEQFF.

Comments on this clonotype: A much larger clonotype is one base distant, so this may be a read error. In DNA form, the CDR3 reads TGCGCCATCAGCTTGGCCGGAGGAATTGAAGCTTTCTTT. It yields the protein CAISLAGGIEAFF. J is TRBJ1-1 and V is TRBV4-1; D call uncertain. Germline CDR1 MGHRA, CDR2 YSYEKL. There are 13 residues in the CDR3.

This clonotype was seen many times. This chain uses TRBV29-1 with TRBJ1-2; no definite D call. CDR1 SQVTM and CDR2 ANQGSEA come from the germline V gene. The CDR3 has 11 residues. With 3 bases removed from V and 8 bases from J, the gap between germline ends came to 10 bases. In nucleotides, the CDR3 is TGCAGCGTTGATGGAGGACTCGGCTACACCTTC. It is translated as CSVDGGLGYTF. Full variable domain (rest looked up from reference TRBV29-1 and TRBJ1-2): SAVISQKPSRDICQRGTSLTIQCQVDSQVTMMFWYRQQPGQSLTLIATANQGSEATYESGFVIDKFPISRPNLTFSTLTVSNMSPEDSSIYLCSVDGGLGYTFGSGTRLTVV.

Regarding this clonotype: It may be a read error: a sequence one base away is much more abundant. The rearrangement uses TRBV5-1 and TRBJ1-2; D gene uncertain. The V gene lost 0 bases and the J gene lost 0 bases, with 6 bases spanning the gap. CDR1 is SGHRS, CDR2 YFSETQ, per germline. The CDR3 consists of 14 residues. For the CDR3, the DNA is TGCGCCAGCAGCTTGGAGGTCGCTAACTATGGCTACACCTTC. Its translation: CASSLEVANYGYTF.

This rearrangement joins TRBV3-1 to TRBJ2-7; D gene ambiguous. From germline, CDR1 is LGHDT and CDR2 YNNKEL (reference sequence). Trimming took 3 bases from V and 0 from J, leaving 12 bases between them. The CDR3 sequence is 15 residues long. In DNA form, the CDR3 reads TGTGCCAGCAGCCAGTGGACGGCGAGCTCCTACGAGCAGTACTTC. It encodes CASSQWTASSYEQYF.

This clonotype was seen repeatedly, ten times or more. This chain uses TRBV5-6 with TRBJ1-4; D is uncertain. V was shortened by 0 bases and J by 7 bases, with 13 bases between the two germline ends. Germline V gene lookup returns CDR1 SGHDT and CDR2 YYEEEE. CDR3 length: 15 amino acids. The CDR3 DNA follows: TGTGCCAGCAGCTTGGGCCCCGTGGCTGGTGAAAAACTGTTTTTT. Its translation is CASSLGPVAGEKLFF.

There are many counts of this clonotype. The chain has TRBV12-3 or TRBV12-4 and TRBJ1-5; possibly TRBD1 for D (6 bases). The CDR3 contains 15 residues. The V end was cut by 3 bases, the J end by 2 bases, with 11 bases between. The CDR3 spells CASSFRGPRNQPQHF. CDR3 nucleotide sequence: TGTGCCAGCAGTTTCCGGGGGCCTCGCAATCAGCCCCAGCATTTT.

This clonotype has ten or more counts. One end of the junction fails to match germline, which may point to a read error. The chain employs TRBV7-7 and TRBJ2-3; 8 bases are shared with TRBD2. CDR1 is SSHAT and CDR2 is FNYEAQ in the germline V gene (reference sequence). CDR3 length equals 15 residues. The CDR3 nucleotides are TGTGCTAGCAGCTTAAGCGGGGGCACGGTAGATACGCAGTATTTT. It codes for CASSLSGGTVDTQYF.

This clonotype occurred many times. V usage is TRBV27 and J usage is TRBJ1-1; possible D gene TRBD1, 6 bases. The CDR3 totals 15 residues. Trimming removed 5 bases from V and 8 bases from J, with 21 bases in between. Germline assignment: CDR1 MNHEY and CDR2 SMNVEV (reference sequence). The CDR3 loop is CASSPQGRRGGEAFF. The CDR3 DNA is TGTGCCAGCAGTCCACAGGGTCGAAGGGGGGGGGAAGCTTTCTTT.